A single sample gave rise to the 30 T cell receptor beta chains below, sequenced in a study of cytomegalovirus exposure and HLA in healthy donors. It was with 60 Vbeta and 13 Jbeta primers that the PCR ran. Clones were sequenced by immunoSEQ multiplex PCR, and TCRdb holds only the in-frame ones, with some missing. The sample holds approximately 130,000 clones, about 80% seen once. Sequencing was carried out using PBMCs. The receptors were sampled from a man between 45 and 60 years old in good health and CMV-seronegative.

Comment on this clone: One end of the junction does not line up with germline, which may come from a read error. This chain links TRBV28 with TRBJ2-7; D possibly corresponds to TRBD2 (5 bases). The CDR3 consists of 13 residues. The germline V gene encodes CDR1 MDHEN and CDR2 SYDVKM. Here the CDR3 reads CASSPGPPGEICF. DNA of the CDR3: TGTGCCAGCAGCCCCGGGCCCCCCGGGGAGATTTGCTTC.

V usage is TRBV28 and J usage is TRBJ2-7; 7 bases are a match to TRBD2. Germline V gives CDR1 MDHEN, CDR2 SYDVKM. The V segment lost 5 bases and the J segment 1 base; nucleotides outside the gene matches: 14. The CDR3 has 17 amino acids. CDR3 DNA sequence: TGTGCCAGCAGTCCGACTCGCGGGAGAAGTGGTTCCTACGAGCAGTACTTC. Translating it yields CASSPTRGRSGSYEQYF.

This clone was counted between two and nine times. This sequence joins TRBV28 and TRBJ1-2; D gene ambiguous. The CDR3 totals 15 residues. V dropped 4 bases and J dropped 4 bases, with 16 bases sitting between them. Germline CDR1 is MDHEN and CDR2 is SYDVKM. The CDR3 DNA reads as TGTGCCAGCAGTTCCCTCGACATACGTAGCTATGGCTACACCTTC. This translates into CASSSLDIRSYGYTF.

This clone has only a few counts. J is TRBJ1-2 and V is TRBV2; D is ambiguous. The CDR3 runs 11 residues. Trimming left V 5 bases short and J 6 bases short, with 7 bases between. Germline values: CDR1 SNHLY, CDR2 FYNNEI. The CDR3 nucleotides read TGTGCCAGCAGTATCAGGAATGGCTACACCTTC. Protein sequence: CASSIRNGYTF.

The chain links TRBV10-3 to TRBJ1-5, with D unclear. This CDR3 spans 13 amino acids. Germline CDR1 and CDR2: ENHRY and SYGVKD. V dropped 6 bases and J dropped 3 bases, with 9 bases sitting between them. The DNA for the CDR3 is TGTGCCATCAGACAAACAGACAATCAGCCCCAGCATTTT. It codes for CAIRQTDNQPQHF.

J is TRBJ2-1 and V is TRBV2; D is perhaps TRBD2 (5 bases). The germline V and J ends were trimmed by 4 bases and 8 bases, with 9 bases remaining between them. This CDR3 has 12 residues. Per the germline V gene, CDR1 is SNHLY and CDR2 is FYNNEI. CDR3 protein: CASSGTYDEQFF. As DNA, the CDR3 is TGTGCCAGCAGTGGGACTTACGATGAGCAGTTCTTC. Full variable domain (missing parts from reference TRBV2 and TRBJ2-1): EPEVTQTPSHQVTQMGQEVILRCVPISNHLYFYWYRQILGQKVEFLVSFYNNEISEKSEIFDDQFSVERPDGSNFTLKIRSTKLEDSAMYFCASSGTYDEQFFGPGTRLTVL.

The rearrangement links TRBV7-9 to TRBJ2-7; 14 positions match TRBD2. With V trimmed by 5 bases and J by 7 bases, 10 bases remained unmatched. CDR3 length: 16 amino acids. Germline loops: CDR1 SEHNR, CDR2 FQNEAQ (reference sequence). CDR3 protein: CASSMGLAGDLEEQYF. CDR3 sequence (DNA): TGTGCCAGCAGCATGGGACTAGCGGGAGATTTGGAAGAGCAGTACTTC.

The gene calls are TRBV11-2 and TRBJ2-6; D ambiguous. V gave up 6 bases and J gave up 0 bases, with 15 bases separating them. The CDR3 covers 17 residues. CDR1 and CDR2 (germline): SGHAT, FQNNGV. This CDR3 reads CASSPYASSSGANVLTF. CDR3 bases: TGTGCCAGCAGTCCCTATGCCTCAAGCTCTGGGGCCAACGTCCTGACTTTC.

The chain recombines TRBV29-1 with TRBJ1-2, with 9 bases lining up with TRBD1. The CDR3 runs 13 residues. Germline-derived CDR1 and CDR2 are SQVTM and ANQGSEA. V shed 7 bases and J 8 bases; nucleotides not matched to a gene: 11. The CDR3 here is CSAGQGFGRGYTF. In DNA, the CDR3 is TGCAGCGCGGGACAGGGTTTCGGTCGCGGCTACACCTTC.

J is TRBJ2-7 and V is TRBV29-1; D uncertain. V lost 7 bases, J lost 3 bases, and 13 bases lay in between. Germline CDR1 is SQVTM and CDR2 is ANQGSEA. The CDR3 length is 12 residues. In DNA, the CDR3 is TGCAGCGCTCAACTTTTAAACTACGAGCAGTACTTC. This encodes CSAQLLNYEQYF.

The genes are TRBV5-1 and TRBJ2-5; D not resolved. Per germline, CDR1 SGHRS and CDR2 YFSETQ. V dropped 0 bases and J dropped 2 bases, with 8 bases sitting between them. This CDR3 is built from 14 residues. Written as DNA, the CDR3 is TGCGCCAGCAGCTTGGGGTTTAGTCAAGAGACCCAGTACTTC. As protein: CASSLGFSQETQYF.

The chain uses TRBV28 and TRBJ2-1, with 7 bases identical to TRBD2. The V segment lost 5 bases and the J segment 3 bases; nucleotides outside the gene matches: 10. Germline assignment: CDR1 MDHEN and CDR2 SYDVKM. This CDR3 comprises 16 residues. CDR3 in amino acids: CASSPPSPSGYNEQFF. Written as DNA, the CDR3 is TGTGCCAGCAGTCCCCCCAGCCCTAGCGGCTACAATGAGCAGTTCTTC.

This chain joins TRBV6-1 and TRBJ1-2; D possibly corresponds to TRBD1 (6 bases). Germline loops: CDR1 MNHNS, CDR2 SASEGT. The V end lost 5 bases, the J end lost 3 bases, and 10 bases lay between the germline ends. There are 13 residues in the CDR3. CDR3 sequence reads: CASSQGWDYGYTF. CDR3 sequence (DNA): TGTGCCAGCAGTCAGGGGTGGGACTATGGCTACACCTTC.

This clone was found a few times. The chain combines TRBV14 with TRBJ2-1; D uncertain. Per the germline V gene, CDR1 is SGHDN and CDR2 is FVKESK. CDR3 length equals 15 residues. Trimming stripped 1 base from V and 0 bases from J, with 7 bases between. Here the CDR3 DNA reads TGTGCCAGCAGCCAAGCGCCGAGCTCCTACAATGAGCAGTTCTTC. This translates into CASSQAPSSYNEQFF.

The chain links TRBV15 to TRBJ2-7; 10 bases are a match to TRBD2. After removal of 0 bases from V and 5 bases from J, the junction contained 19 bases not matched to a gene. Germline V CDR1 and CDR2: LNHNV, YYDKDF (reference sequence). There are 20 residues in the CDR3. The CDR3 region is CATSRDRGASGRGIRHEQYF. The CDR3 bases are TGTGCCACCAGCAGAGATCGGGGTGCTAGCGGGAGAGGTATTAGGCACGAGCAGTACTTC.

V is TRBV2 and J is TRBJ2-3; tentatively, D is TRBD2 (5 bases). This CDR3 has 14 residues. CDR1 SNHLY and CDR2 FYNNEI come from the germline V gene. With 2 bases removed from V and 4 bases from J, the gap between germline ends came to 10 bases. The CDR3 DNA sequence: TGTGCCAGCAGTGAAAGGCGGGCCGCAGATACGCAGTATTTT. Translated, it gives CASSERRAADTQYF.

This clone showed up just a few times. This chain uses TRBV15 with TRBJ1-5; TRBD1 might be the D (5 bases). Trimming took 5 bases from V and 7 from J, leaving 12 bases between them. Germline V gene data show CDR1 as LNHNV and CDR2 as YYDKDF (reference sequence). The CDR3 is 13 amino acids. CDR3 amino acids: CATSGGGIQPQHF. CDR3 nucleotide sequence: TGTGCCACCAGCGGGGGAGGGATCCAGCCCCAGCATTTT.

The V gene is TRBV9, the J gene TRBJ2-6; perhaps TRBD1 as D (6 bases). Germline V CDR1 and CDR2: SGDLS, YYNGEE. The length of the CDR3 is 17 residues. Trimming took off 4 bases at V and 0 bases at J, with 14 bases between the two ends. The DNA of the CDR3 is TGTGCCAGCAGCCCCACCGGGACAAACTCTGGGGCCAACGTCCTGACTTTC. Its translation is CASSPTGTNSGANVLTF.

This chain connects TRBV28 to TRBJ2-7, with D possibly TRBD2 on 6 matching bases. V was pared by 5 bases and J by 2 bases, with 22 bases between. The CDR3 has 17 residues. CDR1 and CDR2 from the germline V gene are MDHEN and SYDVKM. The CDR3 coding sequence is TGTGCCAGCAGTCCACGGCGGATGACTAGTCGGGCCTACGAGCAGTACTTC. Encoded protein: CASSPRRMTSRAYEQYF. The full variable domain, rest sourced from reference TRBV28 and TRBJ2-7, is DVKVTQSSRYLVKRTGEKVFLECVQDMDHENMFWYRQDPGLGLRLIYFSYDVKMKEKGDIPEGYSVSREKKERFSLILESASTNQTSMYLCASSPRRMTSRAYEQYFGPGTRLTVT.

The chain couples TRBV7-2 to TRBJ2-1, with 14 bases identical to TRBD2. This CDR3 is 16 amino acids long. The ends lost 1 base at V and 10 bases at J; junction bases unmatched: 6. Looked up from germline, CDR1 is SGHTA and CDR2 is FQGNSA. The CDR3 protein is CASSLEVGLAGGEQFF. CDR3 nucleotide sequence: TGTGCCAGCAGCTTAGAAGTCGGACTAGCGGGAGGCGAGCAGTTCTTC.

The chain carries TRBV2 and TRBJ2-2; 7 bases align to TRBD2. Germline CDR1 is SNHLY and CDR2 is FYNNEI. Trimming at V came to 7 bases and at J to 6 bases, leaving 11 bases not matched to a gene. The CDR3 contains 15 residues. The CDR3 reads CASTLEGGIAGELFF. CDR3 sequence (DNA): TGTGCCAGCACCCTGGAGGGAGGGATCGCCGGGGAGCTGTTTTTT.

The chain uses TRBV7-6 and TRBJ2-7; D may be TRBD1 (6 bases). Per germline, CDR1 SGHVS and CDR2 FNYEAQ. Trimming cost V 0 bases and J 5 bases, with 8 bases left between them. This CDR3 is 13 amino acids long. The CDR3 spells CASSLAQGDEQYF. In nucleotides, the CDR3 is TGTGCCAGCAGCTTAGCACAGGGTGACGAGCAGTACTTC.

This chain connects TRBV7-2 to TRBJ2-7, with a possible D match to TRBD1 (6 bases). The CDR3 is made up of 13 amino acids. V shed 4 bases and J shed 1 base, with 8 bases lying between them. CDR1 and CDR2 (germline): SGHTA, FQGNSA. CDR3 region: CASSSGQSYEQYF. The CDR3 DNA is TGTGCCAGCAGCTCAGGACAGTCCTACGAGCAGTACTTC. Together with reference TRBV7-2 and TRBJ2-7, the CDR3 gives the full variable domain: GAGVSQSPSNKVTEKGKDVELRCDPISGHTALYWYRQSLGQGLEFLIYFQGNSAPDKSGLPSDRFSAERTGGSVSTLTIQRTQQEDSAVYLCASSSGQSYEQYFGPGTRLTVT.

The chain has TRBV5-1 and TRBJ2-1; 8 nucleotides align to TRBD2. This CDR3 has 15 residues. Germline V CDR1 and CDR2: SGHRS, YFSETQ. V trimming: 3 bases; J trimming: 2 bases; junction bases outside the gene matches: 4. DNA of the CDR3: TGCGCCAGCAGCTCCGCAGCGGGGGCCTACAATGAGCAGTTCTTC. Protein sequence: CASSSAAGAYNEQFF. The whole variable domain, remainder taken from reference TRBV5-1 and TRBJ2-1, is KAGVTQTPRYLIKTRGQQVTLSCSPISGHRSVSWYQQTPGQGLQFLFEYFSETQRNKGNFPGRFSGRQFSNSRSEMNVSTLELGDSALYLCASSSAAGAYNEQFFGPGTRLTVL.

The V gene is TRBV27, the J gene TRBJ2-1; 13 bases line up with TRBD2. The germline CDR1 and CDR2 sequences are MNHEY and SMNVEV (reference sequence). The J segment lost 6 bases and the V segment lost 8 bases, leaving 7 bases of the junction unmatched. CDR3 length equals 15 residues. In nucleotides, the CDR3 is TGTGCCAGCGGCGCCGGGACTAGCGGGATCAATGAGCAGTTCTTC. As protein: CASGAGTSGINEQFF.

The rearrangement joins TRBV10-3 to TRBJ2-7; the match to TRBD2 covers 10 bases. The CDR3 has 16 residues. The trim removed 3 bases at V and 1 base at J, leaving 6 bases unmatched. The V gene's germline CDR1 is ENHRY and CDR2 SYGVKD. The CDR3 loop is CAISELAGTGSYEQYF. The CDR3 nucleotides read TGTGCCATCAGTGAACTAGCGGGGACGGGATCCTACGAGCAGTACTTC.

The chain combines TRBV5-1 with TRBJ1-1, with 7 positions matching TRBD1. Trimming took 6 bases from V and 1 from J; bases not matched to a gene: 21. Germline lookup yields CDR1 SGHRS and CDR2 YFSETQ. This CDR3 region has 19 residues. The CDR3 is CASKRLSSTGEFGNTEAFF. The CDR3 bases are TGCGCCAGCAAAAGGTTGAGTTCCACAGGGGAGTTTGGGAACACTGAAGCTTTCTTT.

V gene TRBV6-5 combines with J gene TRBJ2-5, with 10 bases lining up with TRBD2. CDR3 size: 14 residues. With V trimmed by 5 bases and J by 5 bases, 5 bases remained unmatched. Looked up from germline, CDR1 is MNHEY and CDR2 is SVGAGI. CDR3 residues: CASSTSSGSETQYF. In DNA form, the CDR3 reads TGTGCCAGCAGTACATCTAGCGGGAGTGAGACCCAGTACTTC.

V gene TRBV7-9 combines with J gene TRBJ2-3, with a weak D call TRBD1 (6 bases). V gave up 6 bases and J gave up 4 bases, with 17 bases separating them. CDR1 SEHNR and CDR2 FQNEAQ come from the germline V gene (reference sequence). CDR3 length: 15 residues. CDR3 protein: CASSLTGKRSDTQYF. Written as DNA, the CDR3 is TGTGCCAGCAGTCTTACAGGGAAAAGGTCAGATACGCAGTATTTT.

This CDR3 is CASSSGTGRDTQYF. Written as DNA, the CDR3 is TGTGCCAGTAGTTCCGGGACAGGGAGGGATACGCAGTATTTT. The chain uses TRBV19 and TRBJ2-3, with 9 bases matching TRBD1. Germline V gives CDR1 LNHDA, CDR2 SQIVND (reference sequence). The CDR3 is made up of 14 amino acids. Trimming at V came to 5 bases and at J to 6 bases, leaving 6 bases not matched to a gene.